Described below is a single T cell receptor beta chain sequence and its context. The ends lost 1 base at V and 6 bases at J; junction bases unmatched: 11. This CDR3 spans 16 amino acids. CDR1 and CDR2 from the germline V gene are SGHVS and FQNEAQ. Clones were read by immunoSEQ multiplex PCR, and TCRdb kept only the in-frame ones, dropping some. Of over 1.5 million clones detected, roughly 98% appear once; the ten largest clones hold roughly 0.42%. The sample originates from a study of shared clonotypes between healthy human individuals. This clonotype was sampled from a man younger than 40 in good health. The sequencing input was naive CD4+ T cells sorted from blood. Indicated subset: CD45RA+ positively selected. V and J are TRBV7-8 and TRBJ2-7; TRBD1 aligns across 8 bases. The CDR3 DNA follows: TGTGCCAGCAGCTTAGGCACAGGGGGGATACTCCGCGAGCAGTACTTC. Translation gives CASSLGTGGILREQYF.